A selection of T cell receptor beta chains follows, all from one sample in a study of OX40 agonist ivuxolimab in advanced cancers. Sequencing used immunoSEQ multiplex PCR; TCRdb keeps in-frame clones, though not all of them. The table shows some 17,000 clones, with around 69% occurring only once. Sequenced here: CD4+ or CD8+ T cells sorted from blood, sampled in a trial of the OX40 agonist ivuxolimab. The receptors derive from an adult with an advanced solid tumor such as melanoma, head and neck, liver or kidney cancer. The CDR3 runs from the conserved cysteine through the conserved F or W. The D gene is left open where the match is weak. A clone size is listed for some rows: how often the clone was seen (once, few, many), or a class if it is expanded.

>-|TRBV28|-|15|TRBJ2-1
TGTGCCAGCAGTTTATCTGGTAGCGGCTACAATGAGCAGTTCTTC
CASSLSGSGYNEQFF
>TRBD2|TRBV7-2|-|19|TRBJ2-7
TGTGCCAGCAGCTTAGGGCCGCTTAGCGGGAGGACGAGCTCCTACGAGCAGTACTTC
CASSLGPLSGRTSSYEQYF
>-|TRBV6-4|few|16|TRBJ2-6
TGTGCCAGCAGTGAGGGACAACCCTCTGGGGCCAACGTCCTGACTTTC
CASSEGQPSGANVLTF
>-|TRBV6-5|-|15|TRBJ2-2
TGTGCCAGCAGCCCCCAGGGTTCTTTCGCCGGGGAGCTGTTTTTT
CASSPQGSFAGELFF
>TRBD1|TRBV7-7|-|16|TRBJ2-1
TGTGCCAGCACCCGTTCCCCAGGGGGCGACTACAATGAGCAGTTCTTC
CASTRSPGGDYNEQFF
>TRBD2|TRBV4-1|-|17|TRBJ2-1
TGCGCCAGCAGCCCCACTAGCGACCCGAGCTCCTACAATGAGCAGTTCTTC
CASSPTSDPSSYNEQFF
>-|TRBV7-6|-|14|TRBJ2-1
TGTGCCAGCGGCTTAGATTCGGCGGAGGATGAGCAGTTCTTC
CASGLDSAEDEQFF
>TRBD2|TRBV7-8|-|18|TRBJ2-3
TGTGCCAGCAGCTTACCGAGTAGCGGGGCAATTAGCACAGATACGCAGTATTTT
CASSLPSSGAISTDTQYF
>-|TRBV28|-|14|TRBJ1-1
TGTGCCAGCAGTTTTGGGGATACGAACACTGAAGCTTTCTTT
CASSFGDTNTEAFF
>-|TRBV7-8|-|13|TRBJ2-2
TGTGCCAGCTGCCTTCTAAACACCGGGGAGCTGTTTTTT
CASCLLNTGELFF
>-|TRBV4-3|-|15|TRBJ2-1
TGCGCCAGCAGCCAAGGTGACCTAGCTTACAATGAGCAGTTCTTC
CASSQGDLAYNEQFF
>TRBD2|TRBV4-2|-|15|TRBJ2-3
TGTGCCAGCAGCCAAAAGCGGGAGGAACCAGATACGCAGTATTTT
CASSQKREEPDTQYF
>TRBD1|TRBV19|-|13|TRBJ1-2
TGTGCCAGTAGTATAGGGACAGGGAATGGCTACACCTTC
CASSIGTGNGYTF
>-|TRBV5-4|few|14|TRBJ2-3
TGTGCCAGCAGCATACCTAGCAGAACAGATACGCAGTATTTT
CASSIPSRTDTQYF
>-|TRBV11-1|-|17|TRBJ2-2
TGTGCCAGCAGCTTCGGACAGCCTTGGGATGACCCCGGGGAGCTGTTTTTT
CASSFGQPWDDPGELFF
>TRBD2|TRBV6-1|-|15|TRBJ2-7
TGTGCCAGCAGTGAAGGGACTAGCGGGAGCTACGAGCAGTACTTC
CASSEGTSGSYEQYF
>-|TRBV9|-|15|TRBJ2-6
TGTGCCAGCAGCGAGGACAGCTCTGGGGCCAACGTCCTGACTTTC
CASSEDSSGANVLTF
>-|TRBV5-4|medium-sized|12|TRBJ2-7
TGTGCCAGCAGCTTCCAAGGTTACGAGCAGTACTTC
CASSFQGYEQYF
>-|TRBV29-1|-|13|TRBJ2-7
TGCAGCGCCGGGACTTTCAACTCCTACGAGCAGTACTTC
CSAGTFNSYEQYF
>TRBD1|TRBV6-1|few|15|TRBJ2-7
TGTGCCAGCAGTGAAGCTGACAGGGCGTCCTACGAGCAGTACTTC
CASSEADRASYEQYF
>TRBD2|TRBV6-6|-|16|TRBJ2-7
TGTGCCAGCAGCCCACCGGGACTAGCGGGAACCTACGAGCAGTACTTC
CASSPPGLAGTYEQYF
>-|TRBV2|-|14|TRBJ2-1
TGTGCCAGCAGTGATAGGCAGGATGACAATGAGCAGTTCTTC
CASSDRQDDNEQFF
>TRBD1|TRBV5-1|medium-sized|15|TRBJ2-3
TGCGCCAGCAGCTTGGGGGACAGGGAAACAGATACGCAGTATTTT
CASSLGDRETDTQYF
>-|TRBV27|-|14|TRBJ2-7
TGTGCCAGCAGGATCGCCGGGGCCCCCTACGAGCAGTACTTC
CASRIAGAPYEQYF
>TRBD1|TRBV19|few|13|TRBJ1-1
TGTGCCGCGAAACAGGGGGCGAACACTGAAGCTTTCTTT
CAAKQGANTEAFF
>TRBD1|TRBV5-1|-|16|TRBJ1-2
TGCGCCAGCAGCTTGGACATCGGACAGGGTGACTATGGCTACACCTTC
CASSLDIGQGDYGYTF
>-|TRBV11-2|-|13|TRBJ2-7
TGTGCCAGCAGCTTTAGTTCAGACTACGAGCAGTACTTC
CASSFSSDYEQYF
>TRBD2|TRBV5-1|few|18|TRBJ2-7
TGCGCCAGCAGCTCCCAGACGTTCTCCGGGAGGGCCTTCTACGAGCAGTACTTC
CASSSQTFSGRAFYEQYF
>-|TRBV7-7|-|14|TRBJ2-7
TGTGCCAGCAGCCCGGGGACTCATCCCTACGAGCAGTACTTC
CASSPGTHPYEQYF
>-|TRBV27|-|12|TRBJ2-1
TGTGCCAGCAGTGGCCACCTGGCGGGGCAGTTCTTC
CASSGHLAGQFF
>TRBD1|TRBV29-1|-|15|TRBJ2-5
TGCAGCTTCAAACGGGGACAGGGGGCGCGGGAGACCCAGTACTTC
CSFKRGQGARETQYF
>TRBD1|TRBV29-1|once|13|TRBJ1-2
TGCAGCGTTGAACCCGACAGGGGCTATGGCTACACCTTC
CSVEPDRGYGYTF
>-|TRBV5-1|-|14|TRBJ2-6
TGCGCCAGCAGTGCGGCCTCTGGGGCCAACGTCCTGACTTTC
CASSAASGANVLTF
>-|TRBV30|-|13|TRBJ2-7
TGTGCCTGGGGACTTGTGGGAGGCTACGAGCAGTACTTC
CAWGLVGGYEQYF
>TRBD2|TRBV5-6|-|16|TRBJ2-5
TGTGCCAGCAGCGCGATTGGTAGCGGGAACCAAGAGACCCAGTACTTC
CASSAIGSGNQETQYF
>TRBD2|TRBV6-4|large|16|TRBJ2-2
TGTGCCAGCAGTGACTCGACTAGCGGGAGCACCGGGGAGCTGTTTTTT
CASSDSTSGSTGELFF
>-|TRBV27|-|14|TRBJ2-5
TGTGCCAGCAGTTTATGGGGGACCCAAGAGACCCAGTACTTC
CASSLWGTQETQYF
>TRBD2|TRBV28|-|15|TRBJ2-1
TGTGCCAGCAGTTCAGGGACTAGCGGGAACAATGAGCAGTTCTTC
CASSSGTSGNNEQFF
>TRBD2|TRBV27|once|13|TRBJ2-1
TGTGCCAGCAGTCCGGGGACTAGCAATGAGCAGTTCTTC
CASSPGTSNEQFF
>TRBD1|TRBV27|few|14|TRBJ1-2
TGTGCCAGCACCCCTGGGGACAGGGGTGATGGCTACACCTTC
CASTPGDRGDGYTF
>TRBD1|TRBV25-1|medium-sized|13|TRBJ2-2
TGTGCCAGCAGTGAATTGTTAGGACAGGGGCTGTTTTTT
CASSELLGQGLFF
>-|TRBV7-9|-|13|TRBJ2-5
TGTGCCAGCAGCGGGGGTGGGGAAGAGACCCAGTACTTC
CASSGGGEETQYF